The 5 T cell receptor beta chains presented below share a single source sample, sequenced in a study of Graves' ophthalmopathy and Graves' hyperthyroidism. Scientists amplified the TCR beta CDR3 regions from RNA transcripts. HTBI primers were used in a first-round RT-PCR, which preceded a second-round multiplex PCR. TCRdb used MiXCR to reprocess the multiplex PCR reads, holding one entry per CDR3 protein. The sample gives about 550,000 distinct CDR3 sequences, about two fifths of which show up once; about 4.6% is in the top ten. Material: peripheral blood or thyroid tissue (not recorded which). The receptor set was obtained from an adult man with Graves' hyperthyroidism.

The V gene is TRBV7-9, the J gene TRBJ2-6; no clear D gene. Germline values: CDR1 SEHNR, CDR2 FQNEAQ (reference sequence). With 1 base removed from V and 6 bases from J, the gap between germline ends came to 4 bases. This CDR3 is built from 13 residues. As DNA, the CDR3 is TGTGCCAGCAGCTTAGTCCAGGCCAACGTCCTGACTTTC. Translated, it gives CASSLVQANVLTF. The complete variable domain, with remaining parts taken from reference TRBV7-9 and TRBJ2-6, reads DTGVSQNPRHKITKRGQNVTFRCDPISEHNRLYWYRQTLGQGPEFLTYFQNEAQLEKSRLLSDRFSAERPKGSFSTLEIQRTEQGDSAMYLCASSLVQANVLTFGAGSRLTVL.

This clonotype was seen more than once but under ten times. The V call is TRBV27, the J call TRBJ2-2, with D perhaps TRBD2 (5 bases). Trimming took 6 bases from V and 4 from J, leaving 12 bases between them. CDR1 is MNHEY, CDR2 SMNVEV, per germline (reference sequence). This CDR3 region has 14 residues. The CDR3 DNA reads TGTGCCAGCAGCCTAACTAGACCCACCGGGGAGCTGTTTTTT. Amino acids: CASSLTRPTGELFF.

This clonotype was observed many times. The CDR3 DNA follows: TGCAGCGTCGTGAAGGGGCTTAATGAAAAACTGTTTTTT. Translated, it gives CSVVKGLNEKLFF. The chain has TRBV29-1 and TRBJ1-4, with D possibly matching TRBD1 (5 bases). This CDR3 has 13 amino acids. Germline V gives CDR1 SQVTM, CDR2 ANQGSEA. V was trimmed by 6 bases and J by 4 bases, leaving 12 bases between them.

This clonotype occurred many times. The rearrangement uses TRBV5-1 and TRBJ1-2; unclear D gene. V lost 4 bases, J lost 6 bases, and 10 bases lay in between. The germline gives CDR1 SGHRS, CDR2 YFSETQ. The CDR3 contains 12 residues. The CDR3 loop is CASSADSDGYTF. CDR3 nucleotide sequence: TGCGCCAGCAGCGCCGACTCAGATGGCTACACCTTC.

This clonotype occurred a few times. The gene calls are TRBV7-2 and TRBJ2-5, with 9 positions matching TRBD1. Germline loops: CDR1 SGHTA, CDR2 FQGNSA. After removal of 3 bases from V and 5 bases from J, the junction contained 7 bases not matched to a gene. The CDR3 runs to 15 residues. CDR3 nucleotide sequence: TGTGCCAGCAGCTTGGGACAGGGCCCCGGGGAGACCCAGTACTTC. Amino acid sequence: CASSLGQGPGETQYF.